This is a list of T cell receptor beta chains from one sample in a study of neurological immune-mediated disorders. TCRdb called the 5' RACE reads again in MiXCR, with one record for every CDR3 protein. The sample consists of around 65,000 distinct CDR3 sequences, roughly 4.9% of them appearing once. Sequencing was carried out using PBMCs. The source is a human donor with multiple sclerosis. The donor label of this sample is uncertain. Both conserved end residues are trimmed from each CDR3. Clone size, where shown, is once, few, many, or a class for clones that have expanded.

v_call	j_call	clone_size	cdr3_aa
TRBV20-1	TRBJ1-1	many	SARDNFGPGAF
TRBV5-1	TRBJ2-3	many	ASRKDILGTDTQY
TRBV30	TRBJ1-2	many	AWSWGLYGYT
TRBV7-2	TRBJ1-5	many	ASSLVWGNQPQH
TRBV7-9	TRBJ1-1	many	ASSSTGREAF
TRBV5-6	TRBJ1-1	NA	ASSRSGTEAF
TRBV20-1	TRBJ2-5	many	SAVGLGETQY
TRBV6-5	TRBJ1-1	many	ASRQTGATEAF
TRBV20-1	TRBJ1-2	many	SARVDRNYGYT
TRBV2	TRBJ2-7	many	ASIRTSGPYEQY
TRBV20-1	TRBJ1-1	many	SARGTDEAF
TRBV5-1	TRBJ1-1	many	ASSLDLQVNTEAF
TRBV20-1	TRBJ2-3	many	SARTLAGVQDTQY
TRBV11-2	TRBJ2-3	many	ASSARGTGRTDTQY
TRBV10-3	TRBJ2-5	many	AISESRGEEETQY
TRBV5-1	TRBJ1-5	many	ASSLDVGQPQH
TRBV20-1	TRBJ2-1	many	SADGGVLSGEQF
TRBV3-1	TRBJ1-6	many	ASSQTGENSPLH
TRBV7-9	TRBJ2-7	few	ASSLARRDEQY
TRBV29-1	TRBJ1-2	many	SVEDQGYGYT
TRBV4-1	TRBJ2-7	many	ASSQERVQGAYEQY
TRBV5-1	TRBJ1-1	many	ASSQDRMNTEAF
TRBV5-1	TRBJ1-1	many	ASSSGQGTEAF
TRBV19	TRBJ1-4	many	ASSITTKRKLF
TRBV6-6	TRBJ1-2	many	ASSLQGPYGYT
TRBV25-1	TRBJ1-4	many	ASSEAGSGEKLF
TRBV20-1	TRBJ2-1	many	SAPGLAGGQAYNEQF
TRBV20-1	TRBJ1-5	NA	SAARGNRQPQH
TRBV5-1	TRBJ2-7	many	ASSVRDSPYEQY
TRBV5-1	TRBJ1-3	many	ASSWTGAGNTIY
TRBV5-1	TRBJ1-2	many	ASSLELANYGYT
TRBV20-1	TRBJ2-7	many	SANPDLNKGQGFYEQY
TRBV10-3	TRBJ1-2	many	AISDLGSNYGYT
TRBV2	TRBJ2-1	many	ARTRGGYSYNEQF
TRBV5-1	TRBJ2-5	many	ASSLIPETQY
TRBV15	TRBJ2-3	many	ATSRVTIGTVTVDTQY
TRBV5-1	TRBJ2-7	many	ASSFLDGAYEQY